The next 11 T cell receptor beta chains were all read from a single sample in a study of shared T cell receptors in the human thymus. Profiled with immunoSEQ multiplex PCR; TCRdb holds only in-frame clones, not every one. The data show under 450,000 clones, with approximately 95% seen just once and roughly 0.02% held by the top ten. The sample taken for sequencing was thymocytes. These receptors all stem from a human donor.

The rearrangement links TRBV5-1 to TRBJ2-1; D possibly corresponds to TRBD1 (7 bases). Germline V gives CDR1 SGHRS, CDR2 YFSETQ. Trimming shortened V by 7 bases and J by 4 bases, and 15 bases separated the two germline ends. CDR3 length: 14 residues. DNA for the CDR3: TGCGCCAGCCGGCGGGACAGCCAATACAATGAGCAGTTCTTC. The encoded protein is CASRRDSQYNEQFF.

This sequence joins TRBV7-2 and TRBJ1-2, with a possible D match to TRBD1 (5 bases). The CDR3 length is 14 residues. V dropped 1 base and J dropped 2 bases, with 8 bases sitting between them. Germline assignment: CDR1 SGHTA and CDR2 FQGNSA. The CDR3 protein is CASSLGTKNYGYTF. DNA for the CDR3: TGTGCCAGCAGCTTAGGGACAAAAAACTATGGCTACACCTTC.

The chain recombines TRBV6-1 with TRBJ2-2; no clear D. Germline values: CDR1 MNHNS, CDR2 SASEGT. V dropped 2 bases and J dropped 9 bases, with 1 base sitting between them. CDR3 size: 10 residues. DNA for the CDR3: TGTGCCAGCAGTGAAAGGGAGCTGTTTTTT. Its protein product is CASSERELFF.

The rearrangement joins TRBV7-9 to TRBJ1-3; 9 bases match TRBD1. The CDR3 runs to 17 residues. In germline, CDR1 is SEHNR, CDR2 FQNEAQ (reference sequence). Unmatched junction bases numbered 8, after V lost 5 bases and J lost 0 bases. The CDR3 sequence is CASSTGQGDFSGNTIYF. CDR3 in DNA: TGTGCCAGCAGCACGGGACAGGGTGACTTCTCTGGAAACACCATATATTTT.

DNA for the CDR3: TGTGCCTGGAGTACCGGGACAGGGGGCAACGAGCAGTACTTC. Its protein product is CAWSTGTGGNEQYF. The chain has TRBV30 and TRBJ2-7, with 12 bases fitting TRBD1. The CDR3 runs to 14 residues. Trimming at V came to 2 bases and at J to 5 bases, leaving 4 bases not matched to a gene. Germline assignment: CDR1 GTSNPN and CDR2 SVGIG (reference sequence).

The V and J genes are TRBV11-3 and TRBJ2-2; tentatively, D is TRBD2 (6 bases). The V end was cut by 8 bases, the J end by 2 bases, with 18 bases between. This CDR3 is built from 16 residues. Germline V gene sequence: CDR1 SGHNT, CDR2 YENEEA. The CDR3 protein is CASSHRRGNNTGELFF. The CDR3 DNA reads as TGTGCCAGCTCACACCGTCGGGGGAATAACACCGGGGAGCTGTTTTTT.

The CDR3, as DNA: TGTGCCAGTAGTAGATATAGCGGGAGCACTACCAATGAGCAGTTCTTC. Translating gives CASSRYSGSTTNEQFF. The genes are TRBV19 and TRBJ2-1; TRBD2 agrees at 9 bases. In germline, CDR1 is LNHDA, CDR2 SQIVND (reference sequence). Unmatched junction bases numbered 10, after V lost 4 bases and J lost 6 bases. This CDR3 has 16 amino acids.

The chain couples TRBV7-9 to TRBJ1-2; 10 bases are shared with TRBD1. Germline assignment: CDR1 SEHNR and CDR2 FQNEAQ (reference sequence). The CDR3 covers 15 residues. V was pared by 5 bases and J by 7 bases, with 10 bases of the junction left unmatched. CDR3 protein: CASSPNRDRGRGYTF. The CDR3 DNA follows: TGTGCCAGCAGCCCAAATCGGGACAGGGGACGTGGCTACACCTTC.

The V gene is TRBV4-3, the J gene TRBJ2-3; the match to TRBD1 covers 8 bases. This CDR3 contains 19 residues. Germline-derived CDR1 and CDR2 are LGHNA and YSLEER. V lost 0 bases and J lost 4; bases outside the gene matches: 15. Written as DNA, the CDR3 is TGCGCCAGCAGCCAAGATCCGAAGGCCGGACAGGGATCCTCAGATACGCAGTATTTT. Its protein product is CASSQDPKAGQGSSDTQYF.

The chain links TRBV19 to TRBJ2-2; 14 nucleotides agree with TRBD2. From germline, CDR1 is LNHDA and CDR2 SQIVND (reference sequence). CDR3 length equals 19 residues. V was pared by 6 bases and J by 2 bases, with 11 bases of the junction left unmatched. The CDR3 region is CASSPIYGLAGGNTGELFF. Here the CDR3 DNA reads TGTGCCAGTAGCCCCATTTATGGACTAGCGGGAGGAAACACCGGGGAGCTGTTTTTT.

This rearrangement joins TRBV5-1 to TRBJ2-1, with D perhaps TRBD1 (6 bases). V was cut by 1 base and J by 6 bases, with 14 bases left in between. CDR3 length: 15 amino acids. Germline V gene sequence: CDR1 SGHRS, CDR2 YFSETQ. The CDR3 protein is CASSLLGGPLNEQFF. In nucleotides, the CDR3 is TGCGCCAGCAGCTTGTTAGGGGGACCCCTCAATGAGCAGTTCTTC.